This T cell receptor (beta chain) was found in a study of T cells in Graves' hyperthyroidism and ophthalmopathy. At the level of the study: It was at initial diagnosis, before any treatment, that peripheral blood was collected.

Ophthalmopathy patients showed a Clinical Activity Score of at least 3, NOSPECS grade of at least 4 and duration under 3 months. Each 10 ml fresh peripheral blood draw supplied the PBMCs. Per germline, CDR1 DFQATT and CDR2 SNEGSKA (reference sequence). V shed 3 bases and J shed 15 bases, with 18 bases lying between them. CDR3 length equals 13 residues. This clonotype occurred many times. Amplification targeted TCR beta CDR3 regions from RNA transcripts. In the first-round RT-PCR of the TCR CDR3, the HTBI primer set was used. From the multiplex PCR reads, TCRdb called clonotypes with MiXCR, one entry per CDR3 protein. The repertoire includes roughly 600,000 distinct CDR3 sequences, about 14% of them detected once, and about 12% sits in the top ten.

The sequenced sample consisted of blood. J is TRBJ1-6 and V is TRBV20-1; D gene uncertain. This receptor was obtained from a woman between 45 and 65 years old with Graves' ophthalmopathy. In DNA form, the CDR3 reads TGCAGTGCTAGTGGTGGCACAATACGTAGCCTCCACTTT. Translation: CSASGGTIRSLHF.